This T cell receptor (beta chain) was profiled in a study of blood T cell repertoires in COVID-19. Whole-study context: The cDNA or gDNA used as material had been derived from T cells, B-cell-depleted T cells, or PBMCs.

Sequenced by immunoSEQ multiplex PCR; TCRdb stores in-frame clones only, minus some. The table includes under 200,000 clones, around 86% detected once. The CDR3 spans 13 residues. V lost 11 bases and J lost 7, with 17 bases in between. CDR1 WSHSY and CDR2 SAAADI come from the germline V gene. The sample was peripheral blood. The receptor's source is a woman older than 75 with COVID-19, enrolled during active disease. V usage is TRBV10-2 and J usage is TRBJ1-4; D is undetermined. Written as DNA, the CDR3 is TGCGCCGCATCGTCGGGGTTGGCTGAAAAACTGTTTTTT. This codes for CAASSGLAEKLFF.